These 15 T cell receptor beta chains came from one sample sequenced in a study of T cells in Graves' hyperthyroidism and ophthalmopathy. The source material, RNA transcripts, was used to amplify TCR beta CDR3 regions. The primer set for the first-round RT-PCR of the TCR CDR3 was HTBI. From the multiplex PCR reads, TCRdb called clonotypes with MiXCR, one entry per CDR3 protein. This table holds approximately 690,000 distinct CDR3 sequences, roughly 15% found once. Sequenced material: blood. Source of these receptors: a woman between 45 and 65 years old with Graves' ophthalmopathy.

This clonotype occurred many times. The CDR3: CASSLAQYGAGNTIYF. In DNA, the CDR3 is TGTGCCAGCAGCTTAGCGCAGTACGGGGCTGGAAACACCATATATTTT. This chain uses TRBV7-2 with TRBJ1-3; D not resolved. Trimming left V 0 bases short and J 2 bases short, with 11 bases between. CDR3 length: 16 amino acids. Germline assignment: CDR1 SGHTA and CDR2 FQGNSA.

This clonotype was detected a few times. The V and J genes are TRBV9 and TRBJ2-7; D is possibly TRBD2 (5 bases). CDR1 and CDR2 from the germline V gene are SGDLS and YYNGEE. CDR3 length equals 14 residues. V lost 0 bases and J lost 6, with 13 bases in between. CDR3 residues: CASSVEGSTGEQYF. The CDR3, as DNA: TGTGCCAGCAGCGTAGAAGGGAGTACCGGCGAGCAGTACTTC.

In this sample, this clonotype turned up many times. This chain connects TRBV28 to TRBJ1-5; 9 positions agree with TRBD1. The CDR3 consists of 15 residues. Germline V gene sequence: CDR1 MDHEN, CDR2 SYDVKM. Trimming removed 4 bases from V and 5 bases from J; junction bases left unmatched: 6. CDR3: CASSSPGQGDQPQHF. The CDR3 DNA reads TGTGCCAGCAGTTCTCCGGGACAGGGCGATCAGCCCCAGCATTTT.

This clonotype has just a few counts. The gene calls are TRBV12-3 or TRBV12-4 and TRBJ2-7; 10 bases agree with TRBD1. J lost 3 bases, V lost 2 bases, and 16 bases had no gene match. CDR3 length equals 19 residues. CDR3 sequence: CASSLPPGGQGTPLYEQYF. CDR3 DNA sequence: TGTGCCAGCAGTTTACCTCCTGGGGGACAGGGGACCCCACTCTACGAGCAGTACTTC.

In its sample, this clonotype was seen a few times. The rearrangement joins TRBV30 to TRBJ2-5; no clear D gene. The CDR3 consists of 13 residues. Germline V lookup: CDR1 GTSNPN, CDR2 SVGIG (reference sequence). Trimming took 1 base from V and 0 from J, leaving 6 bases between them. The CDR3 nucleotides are TGTGCCTGGAGTGAGAGTTACCAAGAGACCCAGTACTTC. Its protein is CAWSESYQETQYF.

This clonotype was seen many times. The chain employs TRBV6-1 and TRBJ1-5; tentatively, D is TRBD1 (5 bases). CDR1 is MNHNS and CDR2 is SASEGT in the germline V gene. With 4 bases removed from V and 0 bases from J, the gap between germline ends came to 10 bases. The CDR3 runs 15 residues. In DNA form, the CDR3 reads TGTGCCAGCAGTGTTGAAAGGGGTAGCAATCAGCCCCAGCATTTT. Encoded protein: CASSVERGSNQPQHF.

This chain's CDR3 is CASRPVSGNEQFF. DNA of the CDR3: TGTGCCAGCAGGCCCGTTAGCGGCAATGAGCAGTTCTTC. The gene calls are TRBV28 and TRBJ2-1; a possible D gene is TRBD2 (6 bases). The germline CDR1 and CDR2 sequences are MDHEN and SYDVKM. The V gene lost 6 bases and the J gene lost 6 bases, with 12 bases spanning the gap. The CDR3 is 13 amino acids. The full variable domain, its missing parts supplied by reference TRBV28 and TRBJ2-1, is DVKVTQSSRYLVKRTGEKVFLECVQDMDHENMFWYRQDPGLGLRLIYFSYDVKMKEKGDIPEGYSVSREKKERFSLILESASTNQTSMYLCASRPVSGNEQFFGPGTRLTVL.

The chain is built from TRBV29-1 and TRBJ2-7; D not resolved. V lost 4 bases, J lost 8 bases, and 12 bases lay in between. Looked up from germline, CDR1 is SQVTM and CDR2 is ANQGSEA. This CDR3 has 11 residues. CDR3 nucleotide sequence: TGCAGCGTTGGGTTATATCGCCAGCAGTACTTC. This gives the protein CSVGLYRQQYF.

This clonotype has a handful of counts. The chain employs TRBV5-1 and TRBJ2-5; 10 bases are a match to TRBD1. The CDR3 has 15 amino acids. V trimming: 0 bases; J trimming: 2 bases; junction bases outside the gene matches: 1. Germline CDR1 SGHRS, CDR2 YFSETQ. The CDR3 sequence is CASSLVGQGQETQYF. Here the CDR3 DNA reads TGCGCCAGCAGCTTGGTGGGACAGGGGCAAGAGACCCAGTACTTC.

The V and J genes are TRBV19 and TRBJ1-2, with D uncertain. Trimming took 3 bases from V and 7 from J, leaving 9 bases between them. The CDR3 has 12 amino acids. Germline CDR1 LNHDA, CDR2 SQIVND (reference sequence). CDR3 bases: TGTGCCAGTAGTATCAAATCAGGTGGCTACACCTTC. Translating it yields CASSIKSGGYTF.

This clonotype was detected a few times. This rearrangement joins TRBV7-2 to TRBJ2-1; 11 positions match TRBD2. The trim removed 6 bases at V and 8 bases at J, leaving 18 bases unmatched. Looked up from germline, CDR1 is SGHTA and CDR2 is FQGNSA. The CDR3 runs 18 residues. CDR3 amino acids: CASSPLAGVISVGDEQFF. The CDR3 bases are TGTGCCAGCAGTCCACTAGCGGGAGTTATTTCTGTAGGGGATGAGCAGTTCTTC.

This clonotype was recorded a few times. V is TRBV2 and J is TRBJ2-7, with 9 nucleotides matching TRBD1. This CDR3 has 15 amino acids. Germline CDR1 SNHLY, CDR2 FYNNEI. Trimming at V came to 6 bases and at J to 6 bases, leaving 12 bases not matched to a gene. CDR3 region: CASRASGTGLGEQYF. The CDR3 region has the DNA TGTGCCAGCAGAGCCTCCGGGACAGGGTTAGGCGAGCAGTACTTC.

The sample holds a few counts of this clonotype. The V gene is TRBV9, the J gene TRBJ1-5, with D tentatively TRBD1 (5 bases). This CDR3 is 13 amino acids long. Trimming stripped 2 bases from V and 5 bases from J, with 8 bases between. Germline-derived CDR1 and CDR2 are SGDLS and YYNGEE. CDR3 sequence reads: CASSVRDDQPQHF. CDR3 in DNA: TGTGCCAGCAGCGTGCGGGACGATCAGCCCCAGCATTTT.

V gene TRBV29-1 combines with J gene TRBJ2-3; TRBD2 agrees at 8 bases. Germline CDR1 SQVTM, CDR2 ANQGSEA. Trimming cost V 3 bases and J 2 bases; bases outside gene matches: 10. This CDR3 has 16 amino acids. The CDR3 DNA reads TGCAGCGTTGATTTGGGGCGGGGGGCAACCACAGATACGCAGTATTTT. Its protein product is CSVDLGRGATTDTQYF.

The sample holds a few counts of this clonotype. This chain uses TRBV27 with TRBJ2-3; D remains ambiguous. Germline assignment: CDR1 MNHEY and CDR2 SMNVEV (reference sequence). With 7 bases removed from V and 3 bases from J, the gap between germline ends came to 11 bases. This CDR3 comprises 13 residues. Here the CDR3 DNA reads TGTGCCAGCAATGCTGTCGGTACAGATACGCAGTATTTT. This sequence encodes CASNAVGTDTQYF.